This T cell receptor (beta chain) is from a study of blood T cell repertoires in COVID-19. Study in general: There were acute and convalescent COVID-19 samples, and they came from the United States, Italy and Spain. T cells, B-cell-depleted T cells, or PBMCs supplied cDNA or gDNA.

This CDR3 is 12 amino acids long. Per germline, CDR1 MDHEN and CDR2 SYDVKM. This clone was recorded a few times. One end of the junction does not line up with germline, which may come from a read error. Source study methods: Quantification of nucleated cells was approximated via reference gene primer amplification. TCRdb keeps only in-frame clones here, not all; method: immunoSEQ multiplex PCR. V and J calls and clone size follow that table, whereas D and trimming were derived from the DNA. The repertoire has about 47,000 clones, around nine tenths of them found once; the top ten carry 9%. This clonotype originated in a man at least 80 years old with active or convalescent COVID-19. Material: peripheral blood. The chain has TRBV28 and TRBJ1-2; unclear D gene. CDR3 coding DNA: TGTGCCAGCAGTCCGCTATACTACGGCTACACCTTC. Amino acid sequence: CASSPLYYGYTF.